This entry lists 8 T cell receptor beta chains sequenced from one sample in a study of shared clonotypes between healthy human individuals. Clones were sequenced by immunoSEQ multiplex PCR, and TCRdb holds only the in-frame ones, with some missing. The sample carries some 1.5 million clones, approximately 96% recorded once. Sequencing used naive CD4+ T cells sorted from blood. Subset denoted: CD45RA+ positively selected. These receptors came from a man aged 30 to 45 in good health.

This clone was counted once. This chain connects TRBV11-2 to TRBJ2-3; 7 bases are a match to TRBD2. The CDR3 has 14 residues. Germline trimming cut 10 bases from V and 0 bases from J; bases unmatched to any gene: 7. From germline, CDR1 is SGHAT and CDR2 FQNNGV. The CDR3 DNA reads as TGTGCCAACCGAGGACTAGTGAGCACAGATACGCAGTATTTT. As protein: CANRGLVSTDTQYF.

In the case of this clone: This sample includes further DNA sequences coding for the same CDR3. V is TRBV5-1 and J is TRBJ2-2; no firm D call. Trimming took 0 bases from V and 8 from J, leaving 8 bases between them. This CDR3 is 13 amino acids long. The V gene's germline CDR1 is SGHRS and CDR2 YFSETQ. CDR3 residues: CASSLVLAGELFF. DNA of the CDR3: TGCGCCAGCAGCTTGGTATTGGCGGGGGAGCTGTTTTTT.

The chain has TRBV5-8 and TRBJ1-1; TRBD1 is a possible D gene (6 bases). Germline lookup yields CDR1 SGHTS and CDR2 YDEGEE. Between the trimmed V and J ends, which lost 7 bases and 4 bases, there was a span of 17 bases. This CDR3 has 14 residues. DNA of the CDR3: TGTGCCAGCGCTTCCCCCGACAGGCCCACTGAAGCTTTCTTT. It encodes CASASPDRPTEAFF.

This sequence joins TRBV4-1 and TRBJ1-4; D ambiguous. Trimming left V 1 base short and J 4 bases short, with 7 bases between. Germline V gene sequence: CDR1 MGHRA, CDR2 YSYEKL. There are 14 residues in the CDR3. CDR3 nucleotides: TGCGCCAGCAGCCAAGGTCAGCTTAATGAAAAACTGTTTTTT. This translates into CASSQGQLNEKLFF.

The chain couples TRBV5-1 to TRBJ2-3, with a possible D match to TRBD2 (6 bases). Per germline, CDR1 SGHRS and CDR2 YFSETQ. Trimming removed 7 bases from V and 0 bases from J, with 15 bases in between. CDR3 length: 15 amino acids. The DNA of the CDR3 is TGCGCCAGCCGAAGCGGGCACTCTAGCACAGATACGCAGTATTTT. Protein product: CASRSGHSSTDTQYF.

This chain uses TRBV11-1 with TRBJ2-1, with 10 nucleotides matching TRBD2. Per the germline V gene, CDR1 is SGHAT and CDR2 is FQDESV (reference sequence). V dropped 5 bases and J dropped 6; count of bases not matched to a gene: 10. The CDR3 extends over 16 amino acids. As DNA, the CDR3 is TGTGCCAGCAGCCCCAGGACTAGCGGATCACGCAATGAGCAGTTCTTC. Protein sequence: CASSPRTSGSRNEQFF. The full variable domain, completed using reference TRBV11-1 and TRBJ2-1, is EAEVAQSPRYKITEKSQAVAFWCDPISGHATLYWYRQILGQGPELLVQFQDESVVDDSQLPKDRFSAERLKGVDSTLKIQPAELGDSAMYLCASSPRTSGSRNEQFFGPGTRLTVL.

This chain joins TRBV28 and TRBJ2-1; the match to TRBD2 covers 7 bases. After removal of 2 bases from V and 0 bases from J, the junction contained 13 bases not matched to a gene. This CDR3 has 19 residues. Germline lookup yields CDR1 MDHEN and CDR2 SYDVKM. The CDR3 loop reads CASSLRRLAAFSSYNEQFF. The DNA of the CDR3 is TGTGCCAGCAGTTTAAGAAGGCTAGCGGCCTTTAGCTCCTACAATGAGCAGTTCTTC.

The genes are TRBV7-8 and TRBJ2-3, with D perhaps matching TRBD2 (5 bases). CDR1 and CDR2 from the germline V gene are SGHVS and FQNEAQ. Trimming pared 5 bases from V and 5 bases from J, leaving 17 bases between. The CDR3 length is 15 residues. The CDR3 here is CASSGRRNLRDTQYF. The CDR3 DNA reads TGTGCCAGCAGCGGCCGGAGGAACCTTCGAGATACGCAGTATTTT.